These 14 T cell receptor beta chains were all obtained from the same sample, sequenced in a study of blood T cell repertoires in COVID-19. Data came from immunoSEQ multiplex PCR; TCRdb stores just in-frame clones and leaves some out. The repertoire holds approximately 230,000 clones, with approximately 80% as singletons. Sequencing used peripheral blood. Receptors were obtained from a man between 25 and 39 years old with active or convalescent COVID-19.

V is TRBV6-2 or TRBV6-3 and J is TRBJ1-2; perhaps TRBD1 as D (5 bases). V gave up 5 bases and J gave up 6 bases, with 16 bases separating them. The germline gives CDR1 MNHEY, CDR2 SVGEGT. There are 14 residues in the CDR3. In nucleotides, the CDR3 is TGTGCCAGCAGTGACCTTAAGGGGTGGAATGGCTACACCTTC. Its protein product is CASSDLKGWNGYTF.

V and J are TRBV27 and TRBJ2-5; TRBD2 matches at 9 bases. This CDR3 contains 16 residues. V was clipped by 1 base and J by 4 bases; unmatched bases: 7. In germline, CDR1 is MNHEY, CDR2 SMNVEV (reference sequence). This CDR3 is CASSLFASGDGETQYF. The DNA for the CDR3 is TGTGCCAGCAGTTTATTTGCTAGCGGGGACGGAGAGACCCAGTACTTC.

The V and J genes are TRBV19 and TRBJ2-2, with 10 bases identical to TRBD2. This CDR3 is 16 amino acids long. From germline, CDR1 is LNHDA and CDR2 SQIVND (reference sequence). V trimming: 6 bases; J trimming: 1 base; junction bases outside the gene matches: 5. CDR3 sequence (DNA): TGTGCCAGTAGCTCGCGGACTAGCGGGAACACCGGGGAGCTGTTTTTT. Its protein product is CASSSRTSGNTGELFF.

This clone was seen only a few times. CDR3 in amino acids: CASSLLGTGYGYTF. The CDR3 DNA reads as TGTGCCAGCAGTTTGCTCGGGACAGGGTATGGCTACACCTTC. The chain is built from TRBV27 and TRBJ1-2; the match to TRBD1 covers 9 bases. CDR3 length equals 14 residues. Germline V gene sequence: CDR1 MNHEY, CDR2 SMNVEV (reference sequence). After removal of 3 bases from V and 5 bases from J, the junction contained 4 bases not matched to a gene.

This chain connects TRBV7-2 to TRBJ1-6, with 8 bases lining up with TRBD1. The J segment lost 7 bases and the V segment lost 4 bases, leaving 15 bases of the junction unmatched. CDR3 length: 18 residues. CDR1 SGHTA and CDR2 FQGNSA come from the germline V gene. The CDR3 nucleotides read TGTGCCAGCAGCTCCCACGTCAGGGGGCAGGGTAGCAATTCACCCCTCCACTTT. Amino acids: CASSSHVRGQGSNSPLHF.

The chain has TRBV2 and TRBJ1-2; a possible D gene is TRBD1 (5 bases). The CDR3 is made up of 15 amino acids. CDR1 and CDR2 from the germline V gene are SNHLY and FYNNEI. Trimming took 6 bases from V and 4 from J, leaving 18 bases between them. The CDR3 loop is CASRARDRSFYGYTF. The CDR3, as DNA: TGTGCCAGCAGAGCCCGAGACAGATCCTTCTATGGCTACACCTTC.

The CDR3 sequence: CASSLNIGQGPSYEQYF. CDR3 bases: TGTGCCAGCAGCTTAAATATAGGACAGGGGCCTTCCTACGAGCAGTACTTC. The rearrangement links TRBV7-2 to TRBJ2-7; 9 nucleotides align to TRBD1. The length of the CDR3 is 17 residues. Germline loops: CDR1 SGHTA, CDR2 FQGNSA. With V trimmed by 2 bases and J by 1 base, 9 bases remained unmatched.

This rearrangement joins TRBV3-1 (or the pseudogene TRBV3-2) to TRBJ2-1; D call uncertain. The germline gives CDR1 LGHDT, CDR2 YNNKEL (reference sequence). Trimming cost V 5 bases and J 7 bases, with 9 bases left between them. This CDR3 contains 12 residues. The CDR3 here is CASSNTRNEQFF. The DNA of the CDR3 is TGTGCCAGCAGCAACACCAGGAATGAGCAGTTCTTC.

The chain couples TRBV2 to TRBJ2-6, with D perhaps matching TRBD1 (5 bases). CDR1 is SNHLY, CDR2 FYNNEI, per germline. V was clipped by 3 bases and J by 3 bases, with 9 bases between them. The CDR3 sequence is 15 residues long. The CDR3 coding sequence is TGTGCCAGCAGTGATCAGGGTGTTGGGGCCAACGTCCTGACTTTC. Translated: CASSDQGVGANVLTF.

The chain combines TRBV30 with TRBJ2-6, with D perhaps TRBD1 (6 bases). The CDR3 consists of 18 residues. Germline loops: CDR1 GTSNPN, CDR2 SVGIG (reference sequence). Trimming cost V 4 bases and J 0 bases, with 19 bases left between them. The CDR3 DNA reads as TGTGCCTGGATGGGAGTGGGACATCGGTTCTCTGGGGCCAACGTCCTGACTTTC. Protein product: CAWMGVGHRFSGANVLTF.

This clone was counted a few times. The chain uses TRBV27 and TRBJ2-1; 12 positions match TRBD2. Germline V lookup: CDR1 MNHEY, CDR2 SMNVEV (reference sequence). With 5 bases clipped from V and 5 bases from J, the junction kept 4 bases outside the gene matches. The CDR3 is 15 amino acids. CDR3 sequence: CASSTLAGGHNEQFF. As DNA, the CDR3 is TGTGCCAGCAGTACCCTAGCGGGAGGGCACAATGAGCAGTTCTTC.

The chain links TRBV11-3 to TRBJ2-5, with D possibly matching TRBD1 (5 bases). The CDR3 spans 15 residues. The germline CDR1 and CDR2 sequences are SGHNT and YENEEA. V was pared by 1 base and J by 2 bases, with 11 bases between. CDR3 residues: CASSLGGGLQETQYF. DNA of the CDR3: TGTGCCAGCAGCTTAGGGGGCGGCCTACAAGAGACCCAGTACTTC.

The chain uses TRBV4-3 and TRBJ2-1; 7 positions agree with TRBD2. The length of the CDR3 is 16 residues. The germline gives CDR1 LGHNA, CDR2 YSLEER. The ends lost 1 base at V and 4 bases at J; junction bases unmatched: 7. This CDR3 reads CASSQVVGGAYNEQFF. The CDR3 region has the DNA TGCGCCAGCAGCCAAGTGGTGGGAGGGGCATACAATGAGCAGTTCTTC.

V is TRBV6-2 or TRBV6-3 and J is TRBJ2-7, with D possibly matching TRBD1 (6 bases). Trimming left V 5 bases short and J 3 bases short, with 11 bases between. The CDR3 consists of 13 residues. Germline loops: CDR1 MNHEY, CDR2 SVGEGT. CDR3 in amino acids: CASSRGHHYEQYF. The DNA of the CDR3 is TGTGCCAGCAGTCGGGGACACCACTACGAGCAGTACTTC.